This TCR beta chain stems from a study of beta chain features in type 1 diabetes. Germline-derived CDR1 and CDR2 are LGHNA and YSLEER. V gave up 5 bases and J gave up 7 bases; unmatched junction bases: 6. The CDR3 contains 16 residues. Expressed TCRB transcripts were sequenced because the isolated RNA had all been reverse transcribed beforehand. The repertoire was sequenced with immunoSEQ multiplex PCR; TCRdb's copy has only in-frame clones and lacks some. Of 850,000 to 900,000 clones listed, 15% to 20% are singletons. This receptor was obtained from a woman younger than 35 in good health. Sequences were obtained from naive CD4+ T cells from blood. The chain links TRBV4-3 to TRBJ2-2, with 14 bases matching TRBD2. This CDR3 reads CASSVGTSGSGGELFF. The DNA of the CDR3 is TGCGCCAGCAGCGTTGGGACTAGCGGGAGTGGCGGGGAGCTGTTTTTT.